These T cell receptor beta chains were read from a single sample in a study of Ad26.COV2.S vaccination and SARS-CoV-2 variants. Sequenced by immunoSEQ multiplex PCR; TCRdb stores in-frame clones only, minus some. The sample consists of some 460,000 clones, 89% of them appearing once. The sample in question was peripheral blood, obtained in a trial of Ad26.COV2.S vaccine versus placebo. These receptor sequences come from a person between 18 and 65 years old who received the Ad26.COV2.S COVID-19 vaccine or a placebo. Each CDR3 is given with its conserved first and last residue. The D gene is left open where the match is weak. Not all rows give a size; the values are once, few, many and, for expanded clones, a class.

clone_size: -; d_call: TRBD1; j_call: TRBJ2-7; v_call: TRBV19; cdr3_aa: CASSMDRGYEQYF; cdr3_nt: TGTGCCAGTAGTATGGACAGGGGATACGAGCAGTACTTC
clone_size: -; d_call: TRBD2; j_call: TRBJ2-5; v_call: TRBV7-2; cdr3_aa: CASSLDSGAQETQYF; cdr3_nt: TGTGCCAGCAGCTTAGATAGCGGGGCCCAAGAGACCCAGTACTTC
clone_size: -; d_call: TRBD1; j_call: TRBJ2-3; v_call: TRBV5-4; cdr3_aa: CASSEGLQGSTDTQYF; cdr3_nt: TGTGCCAGCAGCGAGGGCCTACAGGGGAGCACAGATACGCAGTATTTT
clone_size: -; d_call: -; j_call: TRBJ1-5; v_call: TRBV28; cdr3_aa: CASRIPGRMQNQPQHF; cdr3_nt: TGTGCCAGCAGGATACCCGGTAGGATGCAAAATCAGCCCCAGCATTTT
clone_size: once; d_call: TRBD1; j_call: TRBJ1-2; v_call: TRBV11-2; cdr3_aa: CASSSTGNYGYTF; cdr3_nt: TGTGCCAGCAGCTCGACAGGGAACTATGGCTACACCTTC
clone_size: -; d_call: -; j_call: TRBJ2-7; v_call: TRBV3-1/TRBV3-2; cdr3_aa: CASSLGVGEQYF; cdr3_nt: TGTGCCAGCAGCCTGGGGGTCGGCGAGCAGTACTTC
clone_size: -; d_call: -; j_call: TRBJ1-1; v_call: TRBV7-9; cdr3_aa: CASSLFFSEAFF; cdr3_nt: TGTGCCAGCAGCTTATTTTTTTCTGAAGCTTTCTTT
clone_size: -; d_call: TRBD1; j_call: TRBJ1-4; v_call: TRBV4-3; cdr3_aa: CASSPRQGAGAPNEKLFF; cdr3_nt: TGCGCCAGCAGCCCGAGACAGGGGGCAGGGGCGCCGAATGAAAAACTGTTTTTT
clone_size: once; d_call: TRBD1; j_call: TRBJ2-1; v_call: TRBV27; cdr3_aa: CASSRTGVRNEQFF; cdr3_nt: TGTGCCAGCAGCAGGACAGGGGTTCGGAATGAGCAGTTCTTC
clone_size: -; d_call: -; j_call: TRBJ1-1; v_call: TRBV28; cdr3_aa: CASRPDSLRAEAFF; cdr3_nt: TGTGCCAGCAGGCCCGACAGTCTCCGCGCTGAAGCTTTCTTT
clone_size: -; d_call: -; j_call: TRBJ1-2; v_call: TRBV7-2; cdr3_aa: CASSLSRGLVGYTF; cdr3_nt: TGTGCCAGCAGCTTATCTCGCGGCTTGGTTGGCTACACCTTC